The rows below give T cell receptor beta chains drawn from one sample of a study of cytomegalovirus exposure and HLA in healthy donors. The assay was immunoSEQ multiplex PCR, and TCRdb's table has in-frame clones only and misses some. The sample lists approximately 160,000 clones, approximately 88% occurring once. Sequenced material: PBMCs. These receptors were collected from a boy aged 2 to 9 in good health and CMV-seronegative. Both conserved end residues are part of each CDR3. D genes are given only for firm matches. The size of a clone is reported for some rows only, either as once, few or many, or as a class for expanded clones.

abundance | len | j_gene | d_gene | v_gene | CDR3aa | CDR3nt
. | 11 | TRBJ2-7 | . | TRBV19 | CASSIGGEQYF | TGTGCCAGTAGTATCGGAGGTGAGCAGTACTTC
. | 16 | TRBJ2-2 | . | TRBV5-1 | CASSQGLYVGTGELFF | TGCGCCAGCAGCCAAGGACTCTATGTCGGTACCGGGGAGCTGTTTTTT
. | 14 | TRBJ1-4 | . | TRBV5-6 | CASTNRNSGEKLFF | TGTGCCAGCACGAACCGAAACAGTGGTGAAAAACTGTTTTTT
. | 14 | TRBJ2-7 | . | TRBV14 | CASSQLDKTYEQYF | TGTGCCAGCAGCCAACTCGACAAAACCTACGAGCAGTACTTC
. | 14 | TRBJ2-4 | . | TRBV6-5 | CASRGGVAKNIQYF | TGTGCCAGCAGGGGCGGGGTAGCCAAAAACATTCAGTACTTC
. | 14 | TRBJ1-4 | . | TRBV11-2 | CASSLDREGEKLFF | TGTGCCAGCAGCTTAGACAGGGAAGGAGAAAAACTGTTTTTT
. | 17 | TRBJ1-3 | . | TRBV4-1 | CASSPGRQVGSGNTIYF | TGCGCCAGCAGCCCGGGGAGGCAGGTAGGCTCTGGAAACACCATATATTTT
. | 13 | TRBJ1-1 | . | TRBV7-9 | CASSPSGDTEAFF | TGTGCCAGCAGCCCGTCGGGGGACACTGAAGCTTTCTTT
once | 14 | TRBJ2-7 | TRBD2 | TRBV6-1 | CASSEGLAVYEQYF | TGTGCCAGCAGTGAGGGGCTAGCGGTCTACGAGCAGTACTTC
. | 18 | TRBJ2-5 | TRBD2 | TRBV7-6 | CASSLKVKTSGSQETQYF | TGTGCCAGCAGCTTAAAAGTAAAGACTAGCGGGAGCCAAGAGACCCAGTACTTC
once | 16 | TRBJ2-7 | TRBD2 | TRBV5-1 | CASSSAVTSGNYEQYF | TGCGCCAGCAGCTCTGCTGTGACTAGCGGGAACTACGAGCAGTACTTC
. | 12 | TRBJ1-1 | . | TRBV5-6 | CASSFAEEKAFF | TGTGCCAGCAGCTTTGCCGAGGAAAAAGCTTTCTTT
. | 16 | TRBJ1-6 | . | TRBV5-1 | CASSLGEGGYNSPLHF | TGCGCCAGCAGCTTGGGCGAAGGCGGGTATAATTCACCCCTCCACTTT
. | 13 | TRBJ2-1 | TRBD2 | TRBV5-4 | CASSSGLVGGQFF | TGTGCCAGCAGCTCTGGACTAGTCGGTGGGCAGTTCTTC
once | 18 | TRBJ1-1 | TRBD1 | TRBV27 | CASASTGTGRTMNTEAFF | TGTGCCAGCGCATCTACCGGGACAGGGAGAACAATGAACACTGAAGCTTTCTTT
. | 13 | TRBJ1-1 | TRBD1 | TRBV27 | CASSLQGRTEAFF | TGTGCCAGCAGTCTACAGGGGCGGACTGAAGCTTTCTTT
. | 14 | TRBJ2-7 | . | TRBV7-9 | CASSSLSGYYEQYF | TGTGCCAGCAGCTCGTTATCGGGTTACTACGAGCAGTACTTC
. | 16 | TRBJ2-3 | TRBD2 | TRBV7-9 | CASRGLLAGEPDTQYF | TGTGCCAGCAGGGGATTACTAGCGGGAGAGCCAGATACGCAGTATTTT
. | 14 | TRBJ2-3 | . | TRBV4-1 | CASSQGVAADTQYF | TGCGCCAGCAGCCAAGGGGTAGCGGCAGATACGCAGTATTTT
. | 13 | TRBJ2-2 | . | TRBV27 | CASGALNTGELFF | TGTGCCAGCGGGGCCTTGAACACCGGGGAGCTGTTTTTT
. | 14 | TRBJ1-1 | TRBD1 | TRBV9 | CASSVTGAGAEAFF | TGTGCCAGCAGCGTAACAGGGGCTGGGGCTGAAGCTTTCTTT
. | 18 | TRBJ2-3 | TRBD1 | TRBV15 | CATSRTLTGGWGTDTQYF | TGTGCCACCAGCAGAACCTTAACAGGGGGCTGGGGCACAGATACGCAGTATTTT
. | 15 | TRBJ2-5 | TRBD1 | TRBV9 | CASSISGTGVETQYF | TGTGCCAGCAGCATATCCGGGACAGGGGTAGAGACCCAGTACTTC
once | 12 | TRBJ1-1 | . | TRBV30 | CAWSEAGDEAFF | TGTGCCTGGTCCGAGGCGGGGGATGAAGCTTTCTTT
. | 16 | TRBJ2-2 | TRBD2 | TRBV11-2 | CASSPGPSGDTGELFF | TGTGCCAGCAGCCCCGGACCTAGCGGGGACACCGGGGAGCTGTTTTTT
few | 16 | TRBJ2-2 | TRBD1 | TRBV29-1 | CSVLGTARDNTGELFF | TGCAGCGTTCTTGGGACAGCTCGGGATAACACCGGGGAGCTGTTTTTT
. | 15 | TRBJ2-1 | . | TRBV18 | CASSGGREYFSEQFF | TGTGCCAGCTCTGGGGGGCGGGAGTACTTCAGTGAGCAGTTCTTC
. | 17 | TRBJ1-2 | . | TRBV4-2 | CASSQEMGQVYAVGYTF | TGTGCCAGCAGCCAAGAGATGGGGCAGGTATACGCGGTTGGCTACACCTTC
. | 15 | TRBJ2-1 | TRBD2 | TRBV27 | CASSFSGREGNEQFF | TGTGCCAGCAGTTTTAGCGGGAGGGAGGGCAATGAGCAGTTCTTC
once | 14 | TRBJ1-1 | TRBD1 | TRBV5-1 | CASSWGTGNTEAFF | TGCGCCAGCAGCTGGGGGACAGGGAACACTGAAGCTTTCTTT
. | 15 | TRBJ2-2 | TRBD2 | TRBV4-1 | CASSQVGRGTGELFF | TGCGCCAGCAGCCAAGTCGGGAGGGGCACCGGGGAGCTGTTTTTT
. | 12 | TRBJ1-1 | TRBD1 | TRBV7-8 | CASSDRGTEAFF | TGTGCCAGCAGCGACAGGGGTACTGAAGCTTTCTTT
. | 15 | TRBJ2-1 | TRBD2 | TRBV28 | CASSLTAGGIDEQFF | TGTGCCAGCAGTTTAACTGCGGGAGGAATCGATGAGCAGTTCTTC
. | 15 | TRBJ2-7 | . | TRBV4-2 | CASSQGALLSYEQYF | TGTGCCAGCAGCCAGGGGGCCCTTCTCTCGTACGAGCAGTACTTC
few | 14 | TRBJ1-4 | . | TRBV5-6 | CASSNRASNEKLFF | TGTGCCAGCAGCAACAGGGCTAGTAATGAAAAACTGTTTTTT
. | 14 | TRBJ2-1 | TRBD2 | TRBV28 | CASRKGLAGEEQFF | TGTGCCAGCAGAAAAGGACTAGCGGGAGAGGAGCAGTTCTTC
. | 18 | TRBJ2-2 | TRBD1 | TRBV4-1 | CASSRSGTGPLNTGELFF | TGCGCCAGCAGCCGGTCCGGGACAGGACCTTTAAACACCGGGGAGCTGTTTTTT
few | 15 | TRBJ1-3 | TRBD1 | TRBV18 | CASEGQRLLGNTIYF | TGTGCCAGCGAGGGACAGCGACTGTTGGGAAACACCATATATTTT
. | 15 | TRBJ2-1 | TRBD2 | TRBV5-1 | CASSLVAGGVNEQFF | TGCGCCAGCAGCTTGGTAGCGGGAGGGGTCAATGAGCAGTTCTTC
. | 15 | TRBJ2-1 | . | TRBV6-4 | CASSDSRAGYNEQFF | TGTGCCAGCAGTGACTCGAGGGCCGGGTACAATGAGCAGTTCTTC
few | 15 | TRBJ2-3 | . | TRBV2 | CASSEARRGTDTQYF | TGTGCCAGCAGTGAAGCGCGGAGGGGCACAGATACGCAGTATTTT
. | 14 | TRBJ2-3 | . | TRBV5-4 | CASSARVATDTQYF | TGTGCCAGCAGCGCCCGTGTGGCCACAGATACGCAGTATTTT
. | 15 | TRBJ2-2 | . | TRBV14 | CASSQAFANTGELFF | TGTGCCAGCAGCCAAGCTTTCGCGAACACCGGGGAGCTGTTTTTT
. | 14 | TRBJ1-2 | . | TRBV7-9 | CASSRHSGGDGYTF | TGTGCCAGCAGCCGTCACTCGGGGGGCGACGGCTACACCTTC
. | 10 | TRBJ2-7 | . | TRBV2 | CASSEGRKYF | TGTGCCAGCAGTGAAGGCAGGAAGTACTTC
. | 19 | TRBJ2-1 | TRBD2 | TRBV15 | CATSRDRYGRESPYNEQFF | TGTGCCACCAGCAGAGATCGCTACGGGAGGGAGTCGCCCTACAATGAGCAGTTCTTC
. | 14 | TRBJ2-1 | TRBD1 | TRBV19 | CASSRDRARNEQFF | TGTGCCAGTAGCCGCGACAGGGCACGTAATGAGCAGTTCTTC
. | 15 | TRBJ2-7 | TRBD2 | TRBV6-5 | CASSYRGLGIGEQYF | TGTGCCAGCAGTTACCGGGGACTAGGGATCGGCGAGCAGTACTTC
. | 16 | TRBJ2-1 | . | TRBV19 | CASSRTAALSYNEQFF | TGTGCCAGTAGCCGGACTGCCGCGCTCTCCTACAATGAGCAGTTCTTC
few | 14 | TRBJ1-4 | TRBD1 | TRBV6-5 | CASSYDREGEKLFF | TGTGCCAGCAGTTACGACAGGGAAGGTGAAAAACTGTTTTTT
few | 18 | TRBJ2-1 | TRBD2 | TRBV5-4 | CASSSGTSGRVSYNEQFF | TGTGCCAGCAGTTCCGGGACTAGCGGGAGAGTGTCCTACAATGAGCAGTTCTTC
. | 14 | TRBJ2-2 | TRBD1 | TRBV11-3 | CASSPGTATGELFF | TGTGCCAGCAGCCCCGGGACAGCAACCGGGGAGCTGTTTTTT
. | 16 | TRBJ1-2 | . | TRBV30 | CAWSPLGALGNYGYTF | TGTGCCTGGAGTCCCCTAGGGGCGTTAGGGAACTATGGCTACACCTTC